The 32 T cell receptor beta chains listed next were all sequenced from one sample in a study of CD8 T cells in Susac syndrome. A quantity of roughly 0.5 to 1 ug RNA underwent reverse transcription using random hexamers. Using its own MiXCR run on the immunoSEQ multiplex PCR reads, TCRdb lists one record per CDR3 protein. The sample holds about 170,000 distinct CDR3 sequences; approximately 95% are singletons and the top ten take roughly 0.097%. Input material: CD4+ T cells from PBMCs. All receptors derive from a human donor with multiple sclerosis.

V usage is TRBV6-6 and J usage is TRBJ1-5; maybe TRBD1 (5 bases). Between the trimmed V and J ends, which lost 5 bases and 8 bases, there was a span of 10 bases. The CDR3 is 12 residues long. Germline CDR1 MNHNY, CDR2 SVGAGI (reference sequence). CDR3 sequence (DNA): TGTGCCAGCAGTGACAGTTTGAAGCCCCAGCATTTT. It specifies CASSDSLKPQHF.

This clonotype was counted once. The chain employs TRBV12-3 or TRBV12-4 and TRBJ1-3; 7 bases are a match to TRBD1. This CDR3 is 15 amino acids long. With V trimmed by 6 bases and J by 0 bases, 5 bases remained unmatched. The CDR3 DNA reads TGTGCCAGCAGGCGACAGGGCGCCTCTGGAAACACCATATATTTT. As protein: CASRRQGASGNTIYF.

The rearrangement links TRBV30 to TRBJ1-3; no clear D. Germline CDR1 GTSNPN, CDR2 SVGIG (reference sequence). The V end was cut by 7 bases, the J end by 2 bases, with 15 bases between. This CDR3 is built from 14 residues. The chain's CDR3 is CASSKAGAGNTIYF. CDR3 in DNA: TGTGCCTCCAGTAAGGCGGGAGCTGGAAACACCATATATTTT.

This sequence joins TRBV2 and TRBJ2-1, with TRBD1 as a possible D gene (5 bases). Trimming removed 5 bases at V and 5 bases at J, with 7 bases between. The germline CDR1 and CDR2 sequences are SNHLY and FYNNEI. The CDR3 is 12 amino acids. CDR3 sequence: CASSRQNNEQFF. CDR3 coding DNA: TGTGCCAGCAGTCGACAGAACAATGAGCAGTTCTTC.

V gene TRBV20-1 combines with J gene TRBJ2-7; 8 nucleotides line up with TRBD2. Germline CDR1 and CDR2: DFQATT and SNEGSKA (reference sequence). V trimming: 5 bases; J trimming: 3 bases; junction bases outside the gene matches: 6. The CDR3 extends over 13 amino acids. CDR3 in amino acids: CSALPGGFYEQYF. DNA for the CDR3: TGCAGTGCTCTCCCGGGAGGGTTCTACGAGCAGTACTTC.

The CDR3 nucleotides read TGTGCCAGCAGTGAAGCGACAGGGTACGGAAAACTGTTTTTT. Translated: CASSEATGYGKLFF. The V and J genes are TRBV25-1 and TRBJ1-4, with 7 positions matching TRBD1. This CDR3 is built from 14 residues. V lost 2 bases and J lost 10; bases outside the gene matches: 7. The germline gives CDR1 MGHDK, CDR2 SYGVNS.

This clonotype was recorded once. The gene calls are TRBV6-5 and TRBJ2-1; D possibly corresponds to TRBD2 (6 bases). The V gene lost 0 bases and the J gene lost 5 bases, with 8 bases spanning the gap. This CDR3 comprises 14 residues. CDR1 and CDR2 (germline): MNHEY, SVGAGI. In DNA, the CDR3 is TGTGCCAGCAGTTACTCTTGGACTAACAATGAGCAGTTCTTC. This codes for CASSYSWTNNEQFF.

This clonotype was counted once. An end of the junction does not agree with germline; a read error may underlie this. The chain joins TRBV3-1 to TRBJ2-7, with D possibly matching TRBD2 (6 bases). This CDR3 is built from 15 residues. The germline V gene encodes CDR1 LGHDT and CDR2 YNNKEL (reference sequence). CDR3 DNA sequence: TGTGCCAGCAGAGGAAAAGCGGGTAACTCCTACGAGCAGTGCTTC. It yields the protein CASRGKAGNSYEQCF.

The V gene is TRBV20-1, the J gene TRBJ1-6; D ambiguous. Germline V lookup: CDR1 DFQATT, CDR2 SNEGSKA (reference sequence). Trimming took off 0 bases at V and 7 bases at J, with 10 bases between the two ends. The CDR3 length is 14 residues. The CDR3 nucleotides read TGCAGTGCTAGAGATGTCCCTGGGAATTCACCCCTCCACTTT. Its protein is CSARDVPGNSPLHF.

This chain joins TRBV6-1 and TRBJ2-1; 8 positions match TRBD2. CDR1 and CDR2 (germline): MNHNS, SASEGT. Losses at the gene ends were 5 bases for V and 4 bases for J; bases not matched to a gene: 13. The CDR3 is made up of 17 amino acids. The CDR3 DNA follows: TGTGCCAGCAGTACAGGATTGACGGGGGGGATGTACAATGAGCAGTTCTTC. Protein: CASSTGLTGGMYNEQFF.

The chain is built from TRBV14 and TRBJ1-5; TRBD1 is a possible D gene (6 bases). Germline V gives CDR1 SGHDN, CDR2 FVKESK. CDR3 length: 16 residues. Trimming removed 0 bases from V and 5 bases from J, with 14 bases in between. The CDR3 coding sequence is TGTGCCAGCAGCCAAGAGGACAGTAATTCTCATCAGCCCCAGCATTTT. Translating it yields CASSQEDSNSHQPQHF.

The rearrangement joins TRBV7-9 to TRBJ2-3; 9 bases are shared with TRBD2. This CDR3 is 15 amino acids long. V dropped 2 bases and J dropped 3; count of bases not matched to a gene: 3. From germline, CDR1 is SEHNR and CDR2 FQNEAQ (reference sequence). As DNA, the CDR3 is TGTGCCAGCAGCTTACCGGCGGGGGGGACAGATACGCAGTATTTT. Its protein is CASSLPAGGTDTQYF.

The chain has TRBV6-2 or TRBV6-3 and TRBJ1-1; D perhaps matches TRBD1 (6 bases). CDR1 and CDR2 (germline): MNHEY, SVGEGT. The CDR3 contains 14 residues. V lost 8 bases, J lost 5 bases, and 18 bases lay in between. CDR3 in DNA: TGTGCCAGCCGGGACAACCAAATTTGGACTGAAGCTTTCTTT. It is translated as CASRDNQIWTEAFF.

J is TRBJ2-2 and V is TRBV20-1; D may be TRBD2 (6 bases). Germline V gene data show CDR1 as DFQATT and CDR2 as SNEGSKA (reference sequence). This CDR3 comprises 13 residues. Trimming left V 0 bases short and J 7 bases short, with 9 bases between. For the CDR3, the DNA is TGCAGTGCTAGAGATGTGGGAGGCGGGGAGCTGTTTTTT. Encoded protein: CSARDVGGGELFF.

The gene calls are TRBV19 and TRBJ1-6; D is ambiguous. Per the germline V gene, CDR1 is LNHDA and CDR2 is SQIVND (reference sequence). This CDR3 region has 14 residues. The V and J ends lost 7 bases and 0 bases respectively, with 7 bases between them. CDR3: CASKGSSYNSPLHF. CDR3 DNA: TGTGCCAGTAAAGGGAGCTCCTATAATTCACCCCTCCACTTT. The full variable domain, in which reference TRBV19 and TRBJ1-6 provide the parts outside the CDR3, is DGGITQSPKYLFRKEGQNVTLSCEQNLNHDAMYWYRQDPGQGLRLIYYSQIVNDFQKGDIAEGYSVSREKKESFPLTVTSAQKNPTAFYLCASKGSSYNSPLHFGNGTRLTVT.

V is TRBV6-1 and J is TRBJ1-1; 10 bases are shared with TRBD1. The CDR3 extends over 16 amino acids. Germline loops: CDR1 MNHNS, CDR2 SASEGT. V was clipped by 5 bases and J by 4 bases; unmatched bases: 10. The CDR3 DNA follows: TGTGCCAGCAGTAGACAGGGGGCTGGGGGGAGCACTGAAGCTTTCTTT. Its protein product is CASSRQGAGGSTEAFF.

CDR3 region: CASSRGQQETQYF. The CDR3 coding sequence is TGTGCCAGCAGCCGGGGACAGCAAGAGACCCAGTACTTC. The chain joins TRBV18 to TRBJ2-5; TRBD1 agrees at 7 bases. Losses at the gene ends were 8 bases for V and 2 bases for J; bases not matched to a gene: 5. The CDR3 sequence is 13 residues long. Per germline, CDR1 KGHSH and CDR2 LQKENI.

V and J are TRBV4-3 and TRBJ1-5, with D perhaps matching TRBD1 (5 bases). Deletions cut 3 bases from V and 7 bases from J, with 13 bases between. Per germline, CDR1 LGHNA and CDR2 YSLEER. This CDR3 contains 14 residues. CDR3 DNA: TGCGCCAGCAGCCAGGGCCCTGGGGACCAGCCCCAGCATTTT. Amino acids: CASSQGPGDQPQHF.

J is TRBJ1-1 and V is TRBV5-1; 9 bases agree with TRBD1. CDR1 is SGHRS, CDR2 YFSETQ, per germline. Germline trimming cut 4 bases from V and 1 base from J; bases unmatched to any gene: 2. This CDR3 contains 14 residues. In DNA, the CDR3 is TGCGCCAGCAGCCGACAGGGGGGGAACACTGAAGCTTTCTTT. Encoded protein: CASSRQGGNTEAFF.

The rearrangement uses TRBV7-8 and TRBJ1-5; D gene unclear. The CDR3 contains 14 residues. The V end lost 0 bases, the J end lost 11 bases, and 14 bases lay between the germline ends. Germline CDR1 SGHVS, CDR2 FQNEAQ. DNA for the CDR3: TGTGCCAGCAGCTTAGCGAGGGCAGGAAGGACCCAGCATTTT. Translated: CASSLARAGRTQHF.

V and J are TRBV20-1 and TRBJ2-7; weak D call: TRBD2 (5 bases). CDR1 is DFQATT and CDR2 is SNEGSKA in the germline V gene (reference sequence). The CDR3 loop spans 13 amino acids. Trimming removed 6 bases at V and 6 bases at J, with 18 bases between. The CDR3: CSAPEPGGGEQYF. CDR3 nucleotide sequence: TGCAGTGCCCCGGAGCCTGGAGGTGGCGAGCAGTACTTC.

This clonotype was picked up one time. The chain has TRBV27 and TRBJ2-3, with 9 bases identical to TRBD2. In germline, CDR1 is MNHEY, CDR2 SMNVEV (reference sequence). The ends lost 6 bases at V and 7 bases at J; junction bases unmatched: 8. This CDR3 has 14 residues. The CDR3 reads CASRLAGEANTQYF. For the CDR3, the DNA is TGTGCCAGCAGGTTAGCGGGAGAGGCAAATACGCAGTATTTT.

This chain joins TRBV28 and TRBJ2-2, with 13 nucleotides matching TRBD2. The CDR3 is 15 residues long. Germline values: CDR1 MDHEN, CDR2 SYDVKM. The ends lost 7 bases at V and 5 bases at J; junction bases unmatched: 4. CDR3 nucleotide sequence: TGTGCCAGCACTGGACTAGCGGGGGAAACCGGGGAGCTGTTTTTT. Translated: CASTGLAGETGELFF.

V usage is TRBV20-1 and J usage is TRBJ1-4; D gene unclear. V shed 0 bases and J shed 8 bases, with 16 bases lying between them. Germline V gives CDR1 DFQATT, CDR2 SNEGSKA (reference sequence). The CDR3 totals 15 residues. CDR3 coding DNA: TGCAGTGCTAGAGATAGCCGCGGGGTAGGGGAAAAACTGTTTTTT. It yields the protein CSARDSRGVGEKLFF.

The chain recombines TRBV6-2 or TRBV6-3 with TRBJ2-2, with 7 bases aligning to TRBD1. Per the germline V gene, CDR1 is MNHEY and CDR2 is SVGEGT. The CDR3 totals 15 residues. The trim removed 7 bases at V and 5 bases at J, leaving 10 bases unmatched. Written as DNA, the CDR3 is TGTGCCAGCACTGGGTACAGGGGCCGAACCGGGGAGCTGTTTTTT. Encoded protein: CASTGYRGRTGELFF.

This rearrangement joins TRBV4-3 to TRBJ1-2; no clear D gene. This CDR3 comprises 14 residues. V lost 0 bases and J lost 7, with 12 bases in between. Germline V CDR1 and CDR2: LGHNA, YSLEER. CDR3 sequence (DNA): TGCGCCAGCAGCCAAGACTACGGCGGAGGTGGCTACACCTTC. It codes for CASSQDYGGGGYTF.

The chain couples TRBV4-3 to TRBJ2-5, with D tentatively TRBD1 (6 bases). The germline V gene encodes CDR1 LGHNA and CDR2 YSLEER. CDR3 size: 16 residues. The V gene lost 0 bases and the J gene lost 1 base, with 12 bases spanning the gap. Here the CDR3 DNA reads TGCGCCAGCAGCCAAGATCACCAGGGGTCCCAAGAGACCCAGTACTTC. Its translation is CASSQDHQGSQETQYF.

This chain joins TRBV10-3 and TRBJ2-1; 8 nucleotides align to TRBD2. Germline lookup yields CDR1 ENHRY and CDR2 SYGVKD. This CDR3 comprises 13 residues. V gave up 6 bases and J gave up 7 bases; unmatched junction bases: 5. The CDR3 DNA follows: TGTGCCATCAGAGGGACTAGTCAGAATGAGCAGTTCTTC. Its protein product is CAIRGTSQNEQFF.

The J gene is TRBJ2-1, the V gene TRBV5-6; tentative D call: TRBD2 (6 bases). From germline, CDR1 is SGHDT and CDR2 YYEEEE. The CDR3 is 15 residues long. The germline V and J ends were trimmed by 4 bases and 9 bases, with 20 bases remaining between them. CDR3 in amino acids: CASSPTLAEAGEQFF. CDR3 nucleotide sequence: TGTGCCAGCAGCCCAACTTTAGCGGAGGCGGGTGAGCAGTTCTTC.

The chain combines TRBV29-1 with TRBJ1-2; no definite D call. The CDR3 has 13 residues. V was clipped by 3 bases and J by 5 bases, with 13 bases between them. Germline V gives CDR1 SQVTM, CDR2 ANQGSEA. CDR3 protein: CSVDGSDVYGYTF. CDR3 nucleotides: TGCAGCGTTGATGGGTCAGATGTATATGGCTACACCTTC.

This clonotype was observed once. The chain couples TRBV5-4 to TRBJ2-1, with TRBD1 matching 12 bases. Germline trimming cut 3 bases from V and 9 bases from J; bases unmatched to any gene: 7. CDR3 length equals 15 residues. The germline V gene has CDR1 SGHNT and CDR2 YYREEE (reference sequence). In DNA form, the CDR3 reads TGTGCCAGCAGCTGGGGACAGGGGGCTCGCGGTGAGCAGTTCTTC. Protein sequence: CASSWGQGARGEQFF.

The chain has TRBV2 and TRBJ2-5, with a weak D call TRBD2 (7 bases). V shed 4 bases and J shed 5 bases, with 17 bases lying between them. CDR1 is SNHLY, CDR2 FYNNEI, per germline. The CDR3 is made up of 15 amino acids. In nucleotides, the CDR3 is TGTGCCAGCAGTGTTGAGAGGGGGGGCGGTGAGACCCAGTACTTC. Protein sequence: CASSVERGGGETQYF.